The 19 T cell receptor beta chains reported below all come from one sample, sequenced in a study of T cell responses to AZD1222 COVID-19 vaccine. Method: immunoSEQ multiplex PCR; TCRdb's copy keeps in-frame clones and lacks some. Of approximately 89,000 clones listed, about 88% were seen once; the top ten hold roughly 2.8%. The sample here was peripheral blood, taken on day 0 of AZD1222 vaccination. The receptors were sampled from an adult in good health.

The chain uses TRBV3-1 (or the pseudogene TRBV3-2) and TRBJ1-3, with 8 nucleotides matching TRBD1. CDR1 and CDR2 from the germline V gene are LGHDT and YNNKEL (reference sequence). This CDR3 is 17 amino acids long. J was trimmed by 1 base and V by 4 bases; bases with no gene match: 9. The CDR3 region has the DNA TGTGCCAGCAGCCGGAACCTCAGGGGGCGATCTGGAAACACCATATATTTT. As protein: CASSRNLRGRSGNTIYF.

This sequence joins TRBV5-6 and TRBJ1-5; a possible D gene is TRBD1 (6 bases). This CDR3 has 14 residues. Germline CDR1 and CDR2: SGHDT and YYEEEE. Trimming took 1 base from V and 7 from J, leaving 12 bases between them. The CDR3 reads CASSLSGRGQPQHF. The CDR3 DNA is TGTGCCAGCAGCTTGAGTGGGAGGGGGCAGCCCCAGCATTTT. The full variable domain, completed using reference TRBV5-6 and TRBJ1-5, is DAGVTQSPTHLIKTRGQQVTLRCSPKSGHDTVSWYQQALGQGPQFIFQYYEEEERQRGNFPDRFSGHQFPNYSSELNVNALLLGDSALYLCASSLSGRGQPQHFGDGTRLSIL.

This rearrangement joins TRBV4-1 to TRBJ1-2; D might be TRBD1 (6 bases). The CDR3 loop spans 13 amino acids. V was cut by 1 base and J by 7 bases, with 10 bases left in between. CDR1 is MGHRA, CDR2 YSYEKL, per germline. The CDR3 loop is CASSQGGASGYTF. CDR3 DNA sequence: TGCGCCAGCAGCCAAGGGGGGGCAAGTGGCTACACCTTC.

The chain has TRBV7-9 and TRBJ1-6, with D possibly being TRBD1 (5 bases). Germline V gives CDR1 SEHNR, CDR2 FQNEAQ (reference sequence). CDR3 length: 17 residues. Trimming removed 1 base from V and 6 bases from J, with 16 bases in between. The CDR3 coding sequence is TGTGCCAGCAGCTTAGTCGGCGGCAGGGAGGGTAATTCACCCCTCCACTTT. This encodes CASSLVGGREGNSPLHF.

The chain joins TRBV27 to TRBJ1-3; 7 positions match TRBD1. There are 15 residues in the CDR3. V was pared by 2 bases and J by 4 bases, with 5 bases of the junction left unmatched. Per the germline V gene, CDR1 is MNHEY and CDR2 is SMNVEV (reference sequence). In DNA form, the CDR3 reads TGTGCCAGCAGTTTACGAAGGGGGCTAGGAAACACCATATATTTT. The encoded protein is CASSLRRGLGNTIYF.

CDR3 in DNA: TGTGCCAGCAGTTACGGTGCAACCTACGAGCAGTACTTC. Its protein is CASSYGATYEQYF. This sequence joins TRBV6-5 and TRBJ2-7; no clear D gene. Germline values: CDR1 MNHEY, CDR2 SVGAGI. V lost 2 bases and J lost 2, with 7 bases in between. This CDR3 region has 13 residues.

This chain uses TRBV5-1 with TRBJ1-6; D is ambiguous. The germline V and J ends were trimmed by 0 bases and 7 bases, with 11 bases remaining between them. CDR3 size: 15 residues. Germline V lookup: CDR1 SGHRS, CDR2 YFSETQ. The CDR3 DNA follows: TGCGCCAGCAGCTTGGACGAGGCGCCGAATTCACCCCTCCACTTT. This encodes CASSLDEAPNSPLHF.

The rearrangement joins TRBV5-5 to TRBJ1-3, with 9 bases lining up with TRBD1. There are 17 residues in the CDR3. V trimming: 3 bases; J trimming: 4 bases; junction bases outside the gene matches: 11. Looked up from germline, CDR1 is SGHKS and CDR2 is YYEKEE (reference sequence). CDR3 amino acids: CASSWGQGLSSGNTIYF. The CDR3 bases are TGTGCCAGCAGCTGGGGACAGGGACTATCCTCCGGAAACACCATATATTTT.

The chain carries TRBV6-5 and TRBJ2-5; unclear D gene. CDR1 is MNHEY, CDR2 SVGAGI, per germline. The CDR3 extends over 15 amino acids. Trimming took off 6 bases at V and 5 bases at J, with 19 bases between the two ends. CDR3 nucleotide sequence: TGTGCCAGCAGGGGTCGGTTGGGCCGGAGTGAGACCCAGTACTTC. This translates into CASRGRLGRSETQYF.

This clone occurred a few times. The chain joins TRBV18 to TRBJ1-3; possible D gene TRBD1, 5 bases. The V end was cut by 2 bases, the J end by 0 bases, with 11 bases between. The CDR3 contains 16 residues. The germline gives CDR1 KGHSH, CDR2 LQKENI. CDR3 sequence reads: CASSPWDSGSGNTIYF. The CDR3 nucleotides read TGTGCCAGCTCACCATGGGACTCAGGCTCTGGAAACACCATATATTTT.

The rearrangement uses TRBV3-1 (or the pseudogene TRBV3-2) and TRBJ1-6; unclear D gene. There are 15 residues in the CDR3. Trimming removed 4 bases from V and 1 base from J, with 8 bases in between. The germline V gene has CDR1 LGHDT and CDR2 YNNKEL (reference sequence). The CDR3 DNA follows: TGTGCCAGCAGCCGCAGTGGGTCCTATAATTCACCCCTCCACTTT. It is translated as CASSRSGSYNSPLHF.

This clone is a singleton in its sample. The V call is TRBV6-5, the J call TRBJ1-4; TRBD1 matches 7 bases. J lost 8 bases, V lost 6 bases, and 12 bases had no gene match. This CDR3 contains 15 residues. From germline, CDR1 is MNHEY and CDR2 SVGAGI. The CDR3 is CASSHLRGLGEKLFF. In DNA form, the CDR3 reads TGTGCCAGCAGCCATTTAAGGGGGCTGGGAGAAAAACTGTTTTTT.

This rearrangement joins TRBV7-2 to TRBJ1-2, with D uncertain. The CDR3 is 15 residues long. Germline-derived CDR1 and CDR2 are SGHTA and FQGNSA. With 1 base removed from V and 0 bases from J, the gap between germline ends came to 9 bases. CDR3 DNA sequence: TGTGCCAGCAGCTTAGACGGGTTAGCTAACTATGGCTACACCTTC. Its protein is CASSLDGLANYGYTF.

The chain links TRBV29-1 to TRBJ1-1, with no clear D. Trimming left V 4 bases short and J 1 base short, with 10 bases between. Germline V gene sequence: CDR1 SQVTM, CDR2 ANQGSEA. This CDR3 spans 13 amino acids. The CDR3 DNA sequence: TGCAGCGTTGTCAACAGAGCGAACACTGAAGCTTTCTTT. It is translated as CSVVNRANTEAFF. The whole variable domain, remainder taken from reference TRBV29-1 and TRBJ1-1, is SAVISQKPSRDICQRGTSLTIQCQVDSQVTMMFWYRQQPGQSLTLIATANQGSEATYESGFVIDKFPISRPNLTFSTLTVSNMSPEDSSIYLCSVVNRANTEAFFGQGTRLTVV.

There are a few counts of this clone. The V call is TRBV7-9, the J call TRBJ2-1, with a weak D call TRBD2 (6 bases). Germline V lookup: CDR1 SEHNR, CDR2 FQNEAQ (reference sequence). With 5 bases removed from V and 9 bases from J, the gap between germline ends came to 11 bases. This CDR3 spans 12 amino acids. The chain's CDR3 is CASSPGGPEQFF. CDR3 nucleotide sequence: TGTGCCAGCAGCCCCGGGGGACCTGAGCAGTTCTTC.

The chain is built from TRBV15 and TRBJ2-2; D could derive from TRBD1 or TRBD2 (5 bases each). Trimming took 1 base from V and 4 from J, leaving 7 bases between them. The germline V gene encodes CDR1 LNHNV and CDR2 YYDKDF (reference sequence). This CDR3 spans 14 amino acids. CDR3 DNA: TGTGCCACCAGCAGAGGTGGGGGCACCGGGGAGCTGTTTTTT. Translated, it gives CATSRGGGTGELFF.

V is TRBV10-2 and J is TRBJ1-5; D not resolved. The germline V gene has CDR1 WSHSY and CDR2 SAAADI. The CDR3 runs to 14 residues. Trimming stripped 2 bases from V and 0 bases from J, with 5 bases between. The CDR3 is CASSEGYSNQPQHF. CDR3 coding DNA: TGCGCCAGCAGTGAGGGTTATAGCAATCAGCCCCAGCATTTT.

This chain connects TRBV7-2 to TRBJ2-2, with 11 bases aligning to TRBD1. Trimming took 6 bases from V and 3 from J; bases not matched to a gene: 9. CDR1 SGHTA and CDR2 FQGNSA come from the germline V gene. The CDR3 consists of 17 residues. CDR3 sequence (DNA): TGTGCCAGCAGTCTAACCCCGGGACAGGGGGACACCGGGGAGCTGTTTTTT. Translated: CASSLTPGQGDTGELFF.

The CDR3 DNA is TGTGCCAGCAGCCAATCCACCGGCTCCTACAACGAGCAGTACTTC. Translated, it gives CASSQSTGSYNEQYF. The chain uses TRBV3-1 (or the pseudogene TRBV3-2) and TRBJ2-7; D is unclear. Trimming took off 2 bases at V and 5 bases at J, with 16 bases between the two ends. From germline, CDR1 is LGHDT and CDR2 YNNKEL (reference sequence). CDR3 length: 15 amino acids.